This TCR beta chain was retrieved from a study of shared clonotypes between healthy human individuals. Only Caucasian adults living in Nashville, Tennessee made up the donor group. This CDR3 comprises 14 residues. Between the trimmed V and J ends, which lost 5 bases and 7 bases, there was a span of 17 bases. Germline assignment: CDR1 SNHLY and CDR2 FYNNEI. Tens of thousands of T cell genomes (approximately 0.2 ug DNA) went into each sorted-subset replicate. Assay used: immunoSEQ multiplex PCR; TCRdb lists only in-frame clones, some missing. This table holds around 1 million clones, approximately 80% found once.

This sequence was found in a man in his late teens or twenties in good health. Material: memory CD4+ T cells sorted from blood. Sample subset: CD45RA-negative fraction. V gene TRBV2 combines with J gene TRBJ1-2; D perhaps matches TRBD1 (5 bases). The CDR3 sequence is CASSPGGGLIGYTF. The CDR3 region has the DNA TGTGCCAGCAGTCCTGGTGGGGGGTTAATTGGCTACACCTTC.